The 32 T cell receptor beta chains below were found in one sample sequenced in a study of cytomegalovirus exposure and HLA in healthy donors. It was with 60 Vbeta and 13 Jbeta primers that the PCR ran. Libraries were prepared by immunoSEQ multiplex PCR; TCRdb keeps only in-frame clonotypes and omits some of them. The data show 150,000 or so clones, 80% seen once. Sequencing input: PBMCs. These receptors came from a woman aged 40 to 49 in good health and CMV-seronegative.

This rearrangement joins TRBV28 to TRBJ1-1, with D maybe TRBD1 (5 bases). Germline V lookup: CDR1 MDHEN, CDR2 SYDVKM. Trimming stripped 6 bases from V and 3 bases from J, with 11 bases between. The CDR3 loop spans 13 amino acids. This chain's CDR3 is CASSAQGYTEAFF. As DNA, the CDR3 is TGTGCCAGCAGCGCTCAGGGTTACACTGAAGCTTTCTTT.

The genes are TRBV6-5 and TRBJ2-5; D may be TRBD2 (7 bases). The CDR3 contains 16 residues. V shed 1 base and J shed 1 base, with 13 bases lying between them. CDR1 and CDR2 (germline): MNHEY, SVGAGI. CDR3 DNA: TGTGCCAGCAGTTACTGGGGAGGGGGGGTCCAAGAGACCCAGTACTTC. Its translation is CASSYWGGGVQETQYF.

The V gene is TRBV6-5, the J gene TRBJ2-7; D might be TRBD1 (6 bases). CDR1 MNHEY and CDR2 SVGAGI come from the germline V gene. This CDR3 is built from 12 residues. V was cut by 4 bases and J by 5 bases, with 9 bases left in between. This CDR3 is CASSFRGNEQYF. In DNA, the CDR3 is TGTGCCAGCAGTTTCAGGGGTAACGAGCAGTACTTC.

The V call is TRBV28, the J call TRBJ1-6; 7 positions agree with TRBD1. Trimming at V came to 3 bases and at J to 4 bases, leaving 6 bases not matched to a gene. Germline V gene lookup returns CDR1 MDHEN and CDR2 SYDVKM. This CDR3 spans 16 amino acids. This CDR3 is CASSLATGTYNSPLHF. The CDR3 coding sequence is TGTGCCAGCAGTTTGGCGACAGGGACTTATAATTCACCCCTCCACTTT. Variable domain in full (rest from reference TRBV28 and TRBJ1-6): DVKVTQSSRYLVKRTGEKVFLECVQDMDHENMFWYRQDPGLGLRLIYFSYDVKMKEKGDIPEGYSVSREKKERFSLILESASTNQTSMYLCASSLATGTYNSPLHFGNGTRLTVT.

The chain combines TRBV27 with TRBJ2-7; tentative D call: TRBD1 (5 bases). The V gene's germline CDR1 is MNHEY and CDR2 SMNVEV (reference sequence). The CDR3 runs 14 residues. V was cut by 5 bases and J by 3 bases, with 14 bases left in between. CDR3 nucleotides: TGTGCCAGCAGTCCCGACAGATATTACTACGAGCAGTACTTC. This gives the protein CASSPDRYYYEQYF.

This clone was detected a few times. The chain is built from TRBV6-1 and TRBJ2-1; D not certain. The CDR3 has 11 amino acids. CDR1 and CDR2 from the germline V gene are MNHNS and SASEGT. V was trimmed by 11 bases and J by 2 bases, leaving 7 bases between them. CDR3: CAAAAYNEQFF. CDR3 bases: TGTGCCGCCGCAGCCTACAATGAGCAGTTCTTC.

The genes are TRBV18 and TRBJ2-3; TRBD2 is a possible D gene (5 bases). This CDR3 is 15 amino acids long. Deletions cut 6 bases from V and 0 bases from J, with 13 bases between. The germline CDR1 and CDR2 sequences are KGHSH and LQKENI. CDR3 nucleotide sequence: TGTGCCAGCTCTTATAGCGCGCAAAGCACAGATACGCAGTATTTT. Translation: CASSYSAQSTDTQYF.

This clone was seen only a few times. The same CDR3 arises from other DNA sequences in this sample as well. This chain uses TRBV6-5 with TRBJ1-1; D is uncertain. The ends were cut back, 3 bases at V and 1 base at J, with 6 bases in the middle. The germline V gene encodes CDR1 MNHEY and CDR2 SVGAGI. The length of the CDR3 is 13 residues. The DNA of the CDR3 is TGTGCCAGCAGTTATTCTCGGAACACTGAAGCTTTCTTT. Protein product: CASSYSRNTEAFF.

V gene TRBV5-8 combines with J gene TRBJ2-5, with 7 bases that match TRBD1. The CDR3 is 13 amino acids. Trimming removed 5 bases from V and 2 bases from J; junction bases left unmatched: 3. The germline V gene has CDR1 SGHTS and CDR2 YDEGEE. In DNA form, the CDR3 reads TGTGCCAGCAGATTCAGGGGGCAAGAGACCCAGTACTTC. Translating gives CASRFRGQETQYF. Looking up the rest from reference TRBV5-8 and TRBJ2-5 gives the full variable domain: EAGVTQSPTHLIKTRGQQATLRCSPISGHTSVYWYQQALGLGLQFLLWYDEGEERNRGNFPPRFSGRQFPNYSSELNVNALELEDSALYLCASRFRGQETQYFGPGTRLLVL.

The chain joins TRBV4-2 to TRBJ2-1; D is unresolved. V lost 0 bases and J 6 bases, leaving 6 bases between the germline ends. CDR1 is LGHNA and CDR2 is YNFKEQ in the germline V gene. The CDR3 spans 13 residues. This chain's CDR3 is CASSQDPGNEQFF. DNA for the CDR3: TGTGCCAGCAGCCAAGACCCCGGCAATGAGCAGTTCTTC.

The V call is TRBV7-8, the J call TRBJ2-7; D may be TRBD2 (7 bases). The germline gives CDR1 SGHVS, CDR2 FQNEAQ. This CDR3 is built from 13 residues. Trimming removed 2 bases at V and 7 bases at J, with 12 bases between. CDR3 coding DNA: TGTGCCAGCAGCTTATCGCGGGGGCGTGAGCAGTACTTC. Translated: CASSLSRGREQYF.

CDR3 residues: CASRESGRSSSYEQYF. The DNA of the CDR3 is TGTGCCAGCAGAGAGAGCGGGAGGTCCTCGTCCTACGAGCAGTACTTC. This chain joins TRBV2 and TRBJ2-7; 9 bases fit TRBD2. The CDR3 loop spans 16 amino acids. J lost 1 base, V lost 6 bases, and 10 bases had no gene match. Per the germline V gene, CDR1 is SNHLY and CDR2 is FYNNEI.

The rearrangement uses TRBV7-6 and TRBJ2-5, with TRBD2 as a possible D gene (7 bases). CDR1 is SGHVS, CDR2 FNYEAQ, per germline. V dropped 5 bases and J dropped 5 bases, with 18 bases sitting between them. The CDR3 loop spans 15 amino acids. CDR3 loop: CASSDGGAVSETQYF. As DNA, the CDR3 is TGTGCCAGCAGCGATGGGGGGGCGGTTTCGGAGACCCAGTACTTC.

This chain uses TRBV28 with TRBJ2-7; 9 bases agree with TRBD2. Looked up from germline, CDR1 is MDHEN and CDR2 is SYDVKM. Trimming removed 6 bases from V and 2 bases from J; junction bases left unmatched: 8. The CDR3 covers 15 residues. The CDR3 DNA follows: TGTGCCAGCAGAGAGATAGCGGGAGAAACCTACGAGCAGTACTTC. Translation gives CASREIAGETYEQYF.

A single count supports this clone. The chain uses TRBV2 and TRBJ1-1; the D gene is possibly TRBD1 (5 bases). CDR3 length equals 12 residues. Germline CDR1 reads SNHLY; CDR2 reads FYNNEI. Trimming left V 6 bases short and J 6 bases short, with 11 bases between. The CDR3 here is CASRARVAEAFF. The CDR3 DNA is TGTGCCAGCAGGGCCAGGGTGGCTGAAGCTTTCTTT.

This clone has a handful of counts. V gene TRBV5-5 combines with J gene TRBJ2-3, with 15 bases lining up with TRBD2. The length of the CDR3 is 16 residues. Germline V CDR1 and CDR2: SGHKS, YYEKEE (reference sequence). V was pared by 4 bases and J by 6 bases, with 6 bases of the junction left unmatched. The CDR3 region is CASSQTGTSGGDTQYF. The CDR3 nucleotides read TGTGCCAGCAGCCAAACCGGGACTAGCGGGGGGGATACGCAGTATTTT.

CDR3 sequence (DNA): TGTGCCAGCAGTCAACAGGGACCCAATCAGCCCCAGCATTTT. Its protein is CASSQQGPNQPQHF. J is TRBJ1-5 and V is TRBV2; D might be TRBD1 (6 bases). CDR3 length: 14 residues. Germline lookup yields CDR1 SNHLY and CDR2 FYNNEI. The V and J ends lost 5 bases and 3 bases respectively, with 11 bases between them.

The gene calls are TRBV6-1 and TRBJ2-6, with D maybe TRBD2 (5 bases). The ends were cut back, 3 bases at V and 3 bases at J, with 6 bases in the middle. The CDR3 covers 14 residues. CDR1 is MNHNS, CDR2 SASEGT, per germline. The CDR3 sequence: CASSDGDGANVLTF. In nucleotides, the CDR3 is TGTGCCAGCAGTGACGGGGATGGGGCCAACGTCCTGACTTTC.

The V call is TRBV28, the J call TRBJ2-7; 10 nucleotides line up with TRBD2. There are 13 residues in the CDR3. V trimming: 8 bases; J trimming: 4 bases; junction bases outside the gene matches: 5. Germline CDR1 reads MDHEN; CDR2 reads SYDVKM. The CDR3 DNA reads as TGTGCCAGCGTAGCGGGGGGCATATACGAGCAGTACTTC. As protein: CASVAGGIYEQYF.

The J gene is TRBJ2-3, the V gene TRBV5-1; tentatively, D is TRBD1 (6 bases). Germline V gene lookup returns CDR1 SGHRS and CDR2 YFSETQ. The CDR3 is 14 residues long. Trimming stripped 1 base from V and 6 bases from J, with 12 bases between. CDR3 in DNA: TGCGCCAGCAGCTTGAGACAGGAGGCGGATACGCAGTATTTT. Translating it yields CASSLRQEADTQYF.

This chain links TRBV7-9 with TRBJ1-6; D unclear. This CDR3 contains 15 residues. Trimming pared 1 base from V and 7 bases from J, leaving 11 bases between. Germline V gives CDR1 SEHNR, CDR2 FQNEAQ (reference sequence). CDR3 coding DNA: TGTGCCAGCAGCTTAGGCGGAGGGAACAATTCACCCCTCCACTTT. It yields the protein CASSLGGGNNSPLHF.

This sequence joins TRBV5-1 and TRBJ2-1, with TRBD2 matching 10 bases. CDR1 and CDR2 from the germline V gene are SGHRS and YFSETQ. This CDR3 comprises 15 residues. V lost 4 bases, J lost 4 bases, and 5 bases stayed unmatched. CDR3: CASSRAGGRYNEQFF. The CDR3 bases are TGCGCCAGCAGCCGAGCGGGGGGGCGATACAATGAGCAGTTCTTC.

The chain is built from TRBV19 and TRBJ2-3, with 10 bases matching TRBD2. The CDR3 is made up of 16 amino acids. Germline CDR1 is LNHDA and CDR2 is SQIVND (reference sequence). The junction had 7 bases not matched to a gene; V was cut back by 7 bases and J by 0 bases. DNA for the CDR3: TGTGCCAGTAAGGGAACTAGCGGGATGAGCACAGATACGCAGTATTTT. This codes for CASKGTSGMSTDTQYF.

This clone was seen more than once but under ten times. This chain links TRBV6-6 with TRBJ1-5; D remains unclear. The germline gives CDR1 MNHNY, CDR2 SVGAGI (reference sequence). The CDR3 loop spans 13 amino acids. V gave up 4 bases and J gave up 6 bases, with 10 bases separating them. The CDR3, as DNA: TGTGCCAGCAGTTTGTGGGGAGGTCAGCCCCAGCATTTT. Encoded protein: CASSLWGGQPQHF.

The J gene is TRBJ2-7, the V gene TRBV6-1, with a weak D call TRBD1 (8 bases). Germline V lookup: CDR1 MNHNS, CDR2 SASEGT. Trimming removed 8 bases at V and 4 bases at J, with 15 bases between. The CDR3 is 13 residues long. The CDR3 region has the DNA TGTGCCAGCTCACAGGGGGGGGAGTACGAGCAGTACTTC. Its protein is CASSQGGEYEQYF.

The genes are TRBV4-3 and TRBJ1-5; D is unresolved. CDR3 length equals 14 residues. V was trimmed by 5 bases and J by 1 base, leaving 9 bases between them. Germline lookup yields CDR1 LGHNA and CDR2 YSLEER. CDR3 protein: CASSTSVSNQPQHF. CDR3 sequence (DNA): TGCGCCAGCAGCACAAGTGTAAGCAATCAGCCCCAGCATTTT.

This clone was counted only a few times. The genes are TRBV15 and TRBJ2-5; possibly TRBD1 for D (6 bases). CDR1 is LNHNV and CDR2 is YYDKDF in the germline V gene (reference sequence). Trimming shortened V by 1 base and J by 4 bases, and 10 bases separated the two germline ends. This CDR3 comprises 14 residues. CDR3 bases: TGTGCCACCAGCAGAGGCGAGGGGGTAGAGACCCAGTACTTC. Its protein is CATSRGEGVETQYF. The full variable domain, its missing parts supplied by reference TRBV15 and TRBJ2-5, is DAMVIQNPRYQVTQFGKPVTLSCSQTLNHNVMYWYQQKSSQAPKLLFHYYDKDFNNEADTPDNFQSRRPNTSFCFLDIRSPGLGDTAMYLCATSRGEGVETQYFGPGTRLLVL.

This clone was picked up one time. The V gene is TRBV5-4, the J gene TRBJ2-7; the match to TRBD2 covers 13 bases. The ends lost 4 bases at V and 2 bases at J; junction bases unmatched: 3. Germline CDR1 SGHNT, CDR2 YYREEE (reference sequence). CDR3 size: 15 residues. This CDR3 reads CASSPGLAGPYEQYF. The CDR3 DNA is TGTGCCAGCAGCCCGGGACTAGCGGGGCCCTACGAGCAGTACTTC.

A few counts support this clone. V is TRBV25-1 and J is TRBJ2-1; the match to TRBD1 covers 8 bases. The junction had 1 base not matched to a gene; V was cut back by 6 bases and J by 3 bases. The CDR3 is 13 residues long. CDR1 and CDR2 from the germline V gene are MGHDK and SYGVNS. Here the CDR3 DNA reads TGTGCCAGCAGGGGACAGGTCTACAATGAGCAGTTCTTC. This sequence encodes CASRGQVYNEQFF.

This clone appeared a few times. This chain links TRBV18 with TRBJ1-2, with a possible D match to TRBD1 (5 bases). The CDR3 totals 14 residues. Germline V gene lookup returns CDR1 KGHSH and CDR2 LQKENI. V was cut by 2 bases and J by 3 bases, with 10 bases left in between. The DNA for the CDR3 is TGTGCCAGCTCACCAGGGGGGATAGACTATGGCTACACCTTC. It codes for CASSPGGIDYGYTF.

This chain uses TRBV19 with TRBJ2-3, with 9 positions matching TRBD2. After removal of 3 bases from V and 4 bases from J, the junction contained 5 bases not matched to a gene. The CDR3 covers 15 residues. Germline V gene data show CDR1 as LNHDA and CDR2 as SQIVND (reference sequence). Written as DNA, the CDR3 is TGTGCCAGTAGTATTAGCGGGGGCTCCCCAGATACGCAGTATTTT. It yields the protein CASSISGGSPDTQYF.

CDR3 coding DNA: TGTGCCAGCAGCCAAGTTGGGGGACTAGATTACAATGAGCAGTTCTTC. Amino acids: CASSQVGGLDYNEQFF. The chain recombines TRBV4-2 with TRBJ2-1; 8 nucleotides agree with TRBD2. The V gene's germline CDR1 is LGHNA and CDR2 YNFKEQ. CDR3 length equals 16 residues. J gave up 4 bases and V 1 base, and 6 bases lay outside the gene matches.